This entry lists 13 T cell receptor beta chains sequenced from one sample in a study of persistence of HIV-infected CD4 T cells. What these receptors recognize is not known. Sequencing used immunoSEQ version 4 in survey mode. Sequenced by immunoSEQ multiplex PCR; TCRdb stores in-frame clones only, minus some. This sample has 35,000 to 40,000 clones, with approximately 88% found just once. This nonspecific control used anti-CD3/anti-CD28 bead stimulation of CD4+ T cells. Responding CD4+ T cells were sorted by upregulation of both CD40 ligand and CD69. Sequenced here: CD4+ T cells sorted from PBMCs after roughly 17-hour stimulation, sampled from a patient who received antiretroviral therapy. These receptors originate from an adult man with HIV who was CMV-seropositive.

The CDR3: CSARIGKLFF. CDR3 sequence (DNA): TGCAGTGCCCGTATCGGAAAACTGTTTTTT. The rearrangement links TRBV20-1 to TRBJ1-4; D is unresolved. The length of the CDR3 is 10 residues. V was clipped by 6 bases and J by 10 bases, with 9 bases between them. CDR1 is DFQATT, CDR2 SNEGSKA, per germline (reference sequence).

The chain joins TRBV12-5 to TRBJ2-5; 8 bases line up with TRBD1. The junction had 10 bases not matched to a gene; V was cut back by 1 base and J by 6 bases. This CDR3 spans 16 amino acids. Germline V gives CDR1 LGHNT, CDR2 FRNRAP. CDR3 sequence: CASGLDGQGVQKTQYF. CDR3 bases: TGTGCTAGTGGTTTGGACGGACAGGGAGTACAGAAGACCCAGTACTTC. Drawing the rest from reference TRBV12-5 and TRBJ2-5, the complete variable domain is DARVTQTPRHKVTEMGQEVTMRCQPILGHNTVFWYRQTMMQGLELLAYFRNRAPLDDSGMPKDRFSAEMPDATLATLKIQPSEPRDSAVYFCASGLDGQGVQKTQYFGPGTRLLVL.

J is TRBJ1-3 and V is TRBV25-1; 7 nucleotides line up with TRBD1. CDR3 length: 15 residues. The germline CDR1 and CDR2 sequences are MGHDK and SYGVNS. V was clipped by 1 base and J by 5 bases; unmatched bases: 5. CDR3 in DNA: TGTGCCAGCAGTGAATTGAGGGGACAGCGAAACACCATATATTTT. Its protein is CASSELRGQRNTIYF.

J is TRBJ2-7 and V is TRBV12-3 or TRBV12-4; D is unclear. The V end lost 5 bases, the J end lost 3 bases, and 11 bases lay between the germline ends. This CDR3 spans 13 amino acids. The CDR3 nucleotides are TGTGCCAGCAGTCGAAGGGAAGACTACGAGCAGTACTTC. The encoded protein is CASSRREDYEQYF.

The J gene is TRBJ1-2, the V gene TRBV6-5; 7 bases are shared with TRBD1. Losses at the gene ends were 6 bases for V and 4 bases for J; bases not matched to a gene: 5. This CDR3 is 13 amino acids long. Germline V lookup: CDR1 MNHEY, CDR2 SVGAGI. In DNA, the CDR3 is TGTGCCAGCAGCAGGGACAGAAGCTATGGCTACACCTTC. This sequence encodes CASSRDRSYGYTF.

The chain links TRBV30 to TRBJ1-1; D is possibly TRBD1 (6 bases). CDR1 and CDR2 (germline): GTSNPN, SVGIG (reference sequence). The CDR3 extends over 16 amino acids. Trimming pared 3 bases from V and 1 base from J, leaving 18 bases between. CDR3 loop: CAWRGGGPSRNTEAFF. Written as DNA, the CDR3 is TGTGCCTGGAGAGGGGGTGGTCCCTCCCGGAACACTGAAGCTTTCTTT.

The chain recombines TRBV30 with TRBJ2-5; 12 bases are a match to TRBD1. The CDR3 loop spans 13 amino acids. V dropped 5 bases and J dropped 7; count of bases not matched to a gene: 5. Germline CDR1 reads GTSNPN; CDR2 reads SVGIG (reference sequence). The CDR3 loop is CAWQGQGASTQYF. CDR3 sequence (DNA): TGTGCCTGGCAGGGACAGGGGGCATCGACCCAGTACTTC.

This chain uses TRBV3-1 (or the pseudogene TRBV3-2) with TRBJ1-1, with TRBD1 as a possible D gene (6 bases). Looked up from germline, CDR1 is LGHDT and CDR2 is YNNKEL (reference sequence). This CDR3 is built from 14 residues. V dropped 0 bases and J dropped 1 base, with 6 bases sitting between them. The CDR3 sequence is CASSQEQGNTEAFF. The CDR3 DNA reads TGTGCCAGCAGCCAAGAACAGGGGAACACTGAAGCTTTCTTT.

The chain uses TRBV2 and TRBJ1-6, with D unclear. The V end lost 5 bases, the J end lost 11 bases, and 7 bases lay between the germline ends. The germline V gene encodes CDR1 SNHLY and CDR2 FYNNEI. The CDR3 sequence is 11 residues long. CDR3 in amino acids: CASSSRAPLHF. CDR3 bases: TGTGCCAGCAGTTCCCGAGCACCCCTCCACTTT.

The table lists this clone with a count of one. The J gene is TRBJ2-4, the V gene TRBV27; D call uncertain. Trimming took off 5 bases at V and 1 base at J, with 3 bases between the two ends. CDR3 length equals 12 residues. Looked up from germline, CDR1 is MNHEY and CDR2 is SMNVEV (reference sequence). The CDR3 loop reads CASSNAKNIQYF. The CDR3 DNA reads TGTGCCAGCAGTAATGCCAAAAACATTCAGTACTTC.

This chain joins TRBV7-2 and TRBJ1-2; TRBD1 is a possible D gene (6 bases). The CDR3 runs to 15 residues. V was cut by 5 bases and J by 5 bases, with 18 bases left in between. The V gene's germline CDR1 is SGHTA and CDR2 FQGNSA. The CDR3 sequence: CASSRLGPQGYGYTF. As DNA, the CDR3 is TGTGCCAGCAGCCGCCTCGGGCCCCAGGGGTATGGCTACACCTTC.

J is TRBJ2-3 and V is TRBV7-8; D is unclear. The CDR3 length is 12 residues. CDR1 is SGHVS, CDR2 FQNEAQ, per germline. V was clipped by 4 bases and J by 13 bases, with 15 bases between them. DNA for the CDR3: TGTGCCAGCAGCTCCGACTCCCCAGTTGAGTATTTT. As protein: CASSSDSPVEYF.

CDR3 nucleotides: TGTGCCAGCAGCTTACGAACAGGGGGCCGGGGTTCTGGAAACACCATATATTTT. This codes for CASSLRTGGRGSGNTIYF. The V and J genes are TRBV7-6 and TRBJ1-3; 9 bases are a match to TRBD1. Unmatched junction bases numbered 9, after V lost 2 bases and J lost 1 base. CDR1 is SGHVS, CDR2 FNYEAQ, per germline. This CDR3 has 18 amino acids.